Following are 3 T cell receptor beta chains from one sample sequenced in a study of shared clonotypes between healthy human individuals. The data were produced by immunoSEQ multiplex PCR, yet TCRdb's version contains in-frame clones alone and is incomplete. The data contain 550,000 to 800,000 clones, 74% of them singletons. The material sequenced was memory CD4+ T cells sorted from blood. The subset: CD45RA-negative fraction. The source of these receptors is a woman in her twenties or thirties in good health.

This chain uses TRBV4-1 with TRBJ2-1; TRBD2 agrees at 12 bases. The germline V gene encodes CDR1 MGHRA and CDR2 YSYEKL. This CDR3 is 18 amino acids long. Trimming removed 4 bases from V and 0 bases from J; junction bases left unmatched: 7. This chain's CDR3 is CASSPRTSGKSSYNEQFF. For the CDR3, the DNA is TGCGCCAGCAGCCCCCGGACTAGCGGGAAGAGCTCCTACAATGAGCAGTTCTTC.

This clone was observed a handful of times. J is TRBJ1-2 and V is TRBV28, with 8 nucleotides matching TRBD1. Germline V lookup: CDR1 MDHEN, CDR2 SYDVKM. V shed 4 bases, J shed 2 bases, and the junction held 12 bases outside the gene matches. The CDR3 has 17 residues. Written as DNA, the CDR3 is TGTGCCAGCAGTTCCGAGAGTACGGGACAGGTGAACTATGGCTACACCTTC. This translates into CASSSESTGQVNYGYTF.

The rearrangement joins TRBV20-1 to TRBJ2-4, with 7 nucleotides matching TRBD1. This CDR3 contains 11 residues. The V gene's germline CDR1 is DFQATT and CDR2 SNEGSKA (reference sequence). With V trimmed by 1 base and J by 15 bases, 6 bases remained unmatched. The CDR3 reads CSARVGQVRYF. As DNA, the CDR3 is TGCAGTGCTAGAGTCGGACAGGTTCGGTACTTC.